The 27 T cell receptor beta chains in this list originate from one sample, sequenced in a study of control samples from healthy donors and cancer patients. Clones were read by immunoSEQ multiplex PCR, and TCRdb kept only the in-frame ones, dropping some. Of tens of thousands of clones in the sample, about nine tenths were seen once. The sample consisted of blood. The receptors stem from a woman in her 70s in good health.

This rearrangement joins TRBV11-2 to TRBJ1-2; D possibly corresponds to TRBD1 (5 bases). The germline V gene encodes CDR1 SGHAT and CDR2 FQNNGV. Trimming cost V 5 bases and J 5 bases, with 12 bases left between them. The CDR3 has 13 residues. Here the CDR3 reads CASSPPGAYGYTF. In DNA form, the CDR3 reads TGTGCCAGCAGCCCCCCTGGGGCTTATGGCTACACCTTC.

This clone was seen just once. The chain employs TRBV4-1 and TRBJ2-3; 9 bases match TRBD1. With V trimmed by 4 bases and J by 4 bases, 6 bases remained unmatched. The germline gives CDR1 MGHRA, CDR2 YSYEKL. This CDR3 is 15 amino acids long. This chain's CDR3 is CASSPPGQGSDTQYF. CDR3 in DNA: TGCGCCAGCAGCCCTCCGGGACAGGGCTCAGATACGCAGTATTTT.

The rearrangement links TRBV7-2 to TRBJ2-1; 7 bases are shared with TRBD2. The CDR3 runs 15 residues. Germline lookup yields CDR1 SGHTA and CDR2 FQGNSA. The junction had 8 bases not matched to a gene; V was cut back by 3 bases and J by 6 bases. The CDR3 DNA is TGTGCCAGCAGCTTCGGCGCGGGAGTAGCCAATGAGCAGTTCTTC. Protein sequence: CASSFGAGVANEQFF.

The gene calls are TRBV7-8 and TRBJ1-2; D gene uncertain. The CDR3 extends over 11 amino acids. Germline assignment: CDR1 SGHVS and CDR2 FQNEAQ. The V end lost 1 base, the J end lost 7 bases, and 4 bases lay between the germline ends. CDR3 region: CASSLGSGYTF. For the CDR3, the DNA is TGTGCCAGCAGCTTAGGGTCTGGCTACACCTTC.

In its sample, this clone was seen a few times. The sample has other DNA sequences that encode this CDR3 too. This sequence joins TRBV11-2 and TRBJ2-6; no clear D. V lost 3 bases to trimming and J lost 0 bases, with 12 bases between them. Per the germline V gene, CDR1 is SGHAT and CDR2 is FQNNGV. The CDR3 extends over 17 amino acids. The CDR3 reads CASSFLSGGSGANVLTF. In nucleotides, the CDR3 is TGTGCCAGCAGCTTTCTCTCGGGCGGCTCTGGGGCCAACGTCCTGACTTTC.

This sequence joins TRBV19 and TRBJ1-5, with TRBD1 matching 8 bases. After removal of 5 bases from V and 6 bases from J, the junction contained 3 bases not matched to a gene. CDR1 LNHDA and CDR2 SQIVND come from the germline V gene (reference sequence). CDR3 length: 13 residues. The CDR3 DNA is TGTGCCAGTAGTCCAGGGGGCCGTCAGCCCCAGCATTTT. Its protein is CASSPGGRQPQHF.

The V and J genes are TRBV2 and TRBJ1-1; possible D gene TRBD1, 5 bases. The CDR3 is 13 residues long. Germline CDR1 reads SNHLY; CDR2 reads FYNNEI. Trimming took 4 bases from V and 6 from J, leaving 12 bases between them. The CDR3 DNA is TGTGCCAGCAGTGTTCAGGGAGGGGCTGAAGCTTTCTTT. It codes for CASSVQGGAEAFF. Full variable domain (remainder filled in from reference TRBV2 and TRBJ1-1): EPEVTQTPSHQVTQMGQEVILRCVPISNHLYFYWYRQILGQKVEFLVSFYNNEISEKSEIFDDQFSVERPDGSNFTLKIRSTKLEDSAMYFCASSVQGGAEAFFGQGTRLTVV.

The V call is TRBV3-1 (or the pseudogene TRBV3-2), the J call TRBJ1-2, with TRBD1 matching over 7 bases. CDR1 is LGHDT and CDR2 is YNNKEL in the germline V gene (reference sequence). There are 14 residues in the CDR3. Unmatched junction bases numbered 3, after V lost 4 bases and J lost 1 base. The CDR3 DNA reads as TGTGCCAGCAGCCCAAACAGGGGTAACTATGGCTACACCTTC. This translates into CASSPNRGNYGYTF.

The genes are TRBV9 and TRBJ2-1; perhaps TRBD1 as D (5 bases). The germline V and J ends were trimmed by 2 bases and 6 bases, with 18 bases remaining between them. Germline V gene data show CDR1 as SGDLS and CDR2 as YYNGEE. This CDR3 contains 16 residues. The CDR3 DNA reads TGTGCCAGCAGCGTTGCCCATTCAGGACAACGCAATGAGCAGTTCTTC. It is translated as CASSVAHSGQRNEQFF.

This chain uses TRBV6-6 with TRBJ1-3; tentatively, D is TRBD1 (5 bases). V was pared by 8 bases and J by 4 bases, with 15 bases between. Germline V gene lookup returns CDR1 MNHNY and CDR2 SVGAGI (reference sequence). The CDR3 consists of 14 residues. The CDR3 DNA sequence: TGTGCCAGCTTACCGGGACTAAGGGGAAACACCATATATTTT. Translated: CASLPGLRGNTIYF.

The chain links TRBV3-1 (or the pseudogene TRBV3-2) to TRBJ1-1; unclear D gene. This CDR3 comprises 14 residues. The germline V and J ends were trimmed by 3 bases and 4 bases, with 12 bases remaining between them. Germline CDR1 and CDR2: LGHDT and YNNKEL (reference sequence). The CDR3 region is CASSHEGWGTEAFF. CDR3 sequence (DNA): TGTGCCAGCAGCCACGAGGGCTGGGGCACTGAAGCTTTCTTT.

The CDR3 nucleotides are TGTGCCAGCAGACCATCACAGGGAAGATACTACGAGCAGTACTTC. This translates into CASRPSQGRYYEQYF. The chain combines TRBV6-5 with TRBJ2-7; D is perhaps TRBD1 (6 bases). The CDR3 is 15 amino acids. Germline V gene lookup returns CDR1 MNHEY and CDR2 SVGAGI. Trimming removed 6 bases at V and 3 bases at J, with 18 bases between.

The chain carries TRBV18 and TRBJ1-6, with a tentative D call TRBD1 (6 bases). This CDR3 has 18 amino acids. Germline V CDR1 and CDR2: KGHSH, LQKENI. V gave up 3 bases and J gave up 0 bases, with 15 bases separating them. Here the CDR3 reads CASSPGTPNRSYNSPLHF. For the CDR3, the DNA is TGTGCCAGCTCACCCGGGACACCGAATCGCTCCTATAATTCACCCCTCCACTTT. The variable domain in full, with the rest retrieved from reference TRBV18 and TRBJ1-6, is NAGVMQNPRHLVRRRGQEARLRCSPMKGHSHVYWYRQLPEEGLKFMVYLQKENIIDESGMPKERFSAEFPKEGPSILRIQQVVRGDSAAYFCASSPGTPNRSYNSPLHFGNGTRLTVT.

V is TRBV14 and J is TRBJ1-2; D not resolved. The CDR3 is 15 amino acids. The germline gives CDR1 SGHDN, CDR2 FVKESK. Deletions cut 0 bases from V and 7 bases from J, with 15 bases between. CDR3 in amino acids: CASSQDQWGAGGYTF. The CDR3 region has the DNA TGTGCCAGCAGCCAAGATCAGTGGGGTGCTGGTGGCTACACCTTC.

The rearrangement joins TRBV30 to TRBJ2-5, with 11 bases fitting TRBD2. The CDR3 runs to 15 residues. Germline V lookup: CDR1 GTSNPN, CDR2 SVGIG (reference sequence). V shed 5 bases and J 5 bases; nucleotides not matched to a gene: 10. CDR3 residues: CAWGSGRAVAETQYF. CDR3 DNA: TGTGCCTGGGGTAGCGGGAGGGCCGTGGCGGAGACCCAGTACTTC.

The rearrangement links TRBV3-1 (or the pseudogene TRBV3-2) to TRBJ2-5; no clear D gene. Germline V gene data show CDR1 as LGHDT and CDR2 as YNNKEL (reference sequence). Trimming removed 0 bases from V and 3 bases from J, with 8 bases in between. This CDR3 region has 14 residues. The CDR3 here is CASSQENREETQYF. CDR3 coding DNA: TGTGCCAGCAGCCAAGAGAACAGAGAAGAGACCCAGTACTTC.

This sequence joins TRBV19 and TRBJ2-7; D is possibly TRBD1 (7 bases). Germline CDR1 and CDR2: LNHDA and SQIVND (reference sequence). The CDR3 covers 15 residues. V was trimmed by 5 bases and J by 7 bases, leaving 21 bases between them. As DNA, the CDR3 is TGTGCCAGTAGTCCAGGGGGGACAGCCGAGGGAGAGCAGTACTTC. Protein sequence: CASSPGGTAEGEQYF. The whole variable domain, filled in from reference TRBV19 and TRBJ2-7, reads DGGITQSPKYLFRKEGQNVTLSCEQNLNHDAMYWYRQDPGQGLRLIYYSQIVNDFQKGDIAEGYSVSREKKESFPLTVTSAQKNPTAFYLCASSPGGTAEGEQYFGPGTRLTVT.

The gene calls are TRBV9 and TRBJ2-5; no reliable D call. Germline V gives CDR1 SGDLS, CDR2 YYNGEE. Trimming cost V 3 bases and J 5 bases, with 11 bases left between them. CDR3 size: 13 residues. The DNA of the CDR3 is TGTGCCAGCAGCGGCCTCGAGTCCGAGACCCAGTACTTC. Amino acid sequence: CASSGLESETQYF.

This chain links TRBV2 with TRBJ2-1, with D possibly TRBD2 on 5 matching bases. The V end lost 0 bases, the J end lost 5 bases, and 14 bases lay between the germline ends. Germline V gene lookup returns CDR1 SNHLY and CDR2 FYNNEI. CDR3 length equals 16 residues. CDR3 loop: CASSEALGLADNEQFF. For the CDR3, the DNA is TGTGCCAGCAGTGAAGCCCTCGGACTCGCAGACAATGAGCAGTTCTTC.

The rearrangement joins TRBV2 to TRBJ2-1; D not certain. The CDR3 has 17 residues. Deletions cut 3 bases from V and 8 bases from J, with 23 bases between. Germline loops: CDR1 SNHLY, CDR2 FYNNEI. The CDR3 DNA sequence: TGTGCCAGCAGTGATTTGGACCGGAAGGGCCGGAAAGATGAGCAGTTCTTC. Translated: CASSDLDRKGRKDEQFF. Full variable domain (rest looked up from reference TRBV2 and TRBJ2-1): EPEVTQTPSHQVTQMGQEVILRCVPISNHLYFYWYRQILGQKVEFLVSFYNNEISEKSEIFDDQFSVERPDGSNFTLKIRSTKLEDSAMYFCASSDLDRKGRKDEQFFGPGTRLTVL.

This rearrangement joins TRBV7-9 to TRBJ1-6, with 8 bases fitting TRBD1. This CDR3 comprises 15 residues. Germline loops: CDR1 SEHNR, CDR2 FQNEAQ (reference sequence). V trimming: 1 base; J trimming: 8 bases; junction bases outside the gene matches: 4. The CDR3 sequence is CASSLGGTGYSPLHF. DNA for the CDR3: TGTGCCAGCAGCTTAGGAGGGACAGGATATTCACCCCTCCACTTT.

DNA for the CDR3: TGTGCCAGCAGCCTCTGGACAGGGGAGCACCAGTACTTC. Encoded protein: CASSLWTGEHQYF. This chain connects TRBV5-4 to TRBJ2-7; 9 positions agree with TRBD1. J lost 10 bases, V lost 4 bases, and 9 bases had no gene match. The CDR3 totals 13 residues. Looked up from germline, CDR1 is SGHNT and CDR2 is YYREEE (reference sequence).

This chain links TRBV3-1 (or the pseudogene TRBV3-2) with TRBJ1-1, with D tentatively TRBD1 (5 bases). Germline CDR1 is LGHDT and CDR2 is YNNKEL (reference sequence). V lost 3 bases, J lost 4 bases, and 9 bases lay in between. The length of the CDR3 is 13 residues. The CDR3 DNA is TGTGCCAGCAGCCACAGGGAGGGCACTGAAGCTTTCTTT. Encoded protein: CASSHREGTEAFF.

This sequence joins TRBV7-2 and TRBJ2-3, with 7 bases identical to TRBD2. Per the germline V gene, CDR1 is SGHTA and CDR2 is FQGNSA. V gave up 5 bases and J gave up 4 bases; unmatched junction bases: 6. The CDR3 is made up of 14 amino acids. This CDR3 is CASSHGRRADTQYF. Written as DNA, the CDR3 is TGTGCCAGCAGCCACGGGAGGCGGGCAGATACGCAGTATTTT.

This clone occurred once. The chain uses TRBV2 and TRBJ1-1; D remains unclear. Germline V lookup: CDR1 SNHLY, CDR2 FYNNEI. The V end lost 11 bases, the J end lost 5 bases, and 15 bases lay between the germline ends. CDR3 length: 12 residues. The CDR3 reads CASAQHVTEAFF. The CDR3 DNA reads TGTGCCTCGGCACAGCACGTTACTGAAGCTTTCTTT.

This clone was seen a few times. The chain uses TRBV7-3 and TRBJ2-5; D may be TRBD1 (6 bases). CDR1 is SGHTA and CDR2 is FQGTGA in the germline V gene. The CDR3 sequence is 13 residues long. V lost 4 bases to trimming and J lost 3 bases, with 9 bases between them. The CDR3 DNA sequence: TGTGCCAGCAGCTCGGACAGCAAAGAGACCCAGTACTTC. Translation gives CASSSDSKETQYF.

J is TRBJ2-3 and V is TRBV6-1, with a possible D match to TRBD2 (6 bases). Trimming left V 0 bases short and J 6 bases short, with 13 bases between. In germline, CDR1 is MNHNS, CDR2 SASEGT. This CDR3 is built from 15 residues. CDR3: CASSEARGSIDTQYF. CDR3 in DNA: TGTGCCAGCAGTGAAGCGCGGGGTAGCATCGATACGCAGTATTTT.